This TCR beta chain was sequenced in a study of cytomegalovirus exposure and HLA in healthy donors. Study-level findings and limits: CMV antigen specificity of a few CMV-associated chains was confirmed in vitro.

In the case of this clone: Its antigen is not known.

Vbeta (60) and Jbeta (13) primers were used in the PCR. This table comes from immunoSEQ multiplex PCR, and its TCRdb copy is limited to in-frame clones, with some not included. Among 160,000 or so clones listed, around 84% were seen once. Trimming left V 4 bases short and J 0 bases short, with 6 bases between. The CDR3 is made up of 13 amino acids. Looked up from germline, CDR1 is SGHRS and CDR2 is YFSETQ. The rearrangement uses TRBV5-1 and TRBJ2-3; D remains ambiguous. The TCR was taken from a woman in her thirties or forties in good health and CMV-seronegative. Material: PBMCs. The CDR3 reads CASSMTSTDTQYF. In DNA form, the CDR3 reads TGCGCCAGCAGCATGACTAGCACAGATACGCAGTATTTT.